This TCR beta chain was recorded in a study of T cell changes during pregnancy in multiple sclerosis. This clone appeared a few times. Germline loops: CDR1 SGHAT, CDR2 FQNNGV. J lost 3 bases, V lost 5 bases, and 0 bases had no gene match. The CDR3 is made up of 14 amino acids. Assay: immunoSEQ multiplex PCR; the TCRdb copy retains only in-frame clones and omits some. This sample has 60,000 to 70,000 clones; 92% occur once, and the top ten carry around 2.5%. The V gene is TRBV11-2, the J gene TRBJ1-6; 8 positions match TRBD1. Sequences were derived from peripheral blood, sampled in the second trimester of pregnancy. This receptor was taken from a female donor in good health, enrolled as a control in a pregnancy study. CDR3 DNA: TGTGCCAGCAGCACAGGGGGCTATAATTCACCCCTCCACTTT. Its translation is CASSTGGYNSPLHF.